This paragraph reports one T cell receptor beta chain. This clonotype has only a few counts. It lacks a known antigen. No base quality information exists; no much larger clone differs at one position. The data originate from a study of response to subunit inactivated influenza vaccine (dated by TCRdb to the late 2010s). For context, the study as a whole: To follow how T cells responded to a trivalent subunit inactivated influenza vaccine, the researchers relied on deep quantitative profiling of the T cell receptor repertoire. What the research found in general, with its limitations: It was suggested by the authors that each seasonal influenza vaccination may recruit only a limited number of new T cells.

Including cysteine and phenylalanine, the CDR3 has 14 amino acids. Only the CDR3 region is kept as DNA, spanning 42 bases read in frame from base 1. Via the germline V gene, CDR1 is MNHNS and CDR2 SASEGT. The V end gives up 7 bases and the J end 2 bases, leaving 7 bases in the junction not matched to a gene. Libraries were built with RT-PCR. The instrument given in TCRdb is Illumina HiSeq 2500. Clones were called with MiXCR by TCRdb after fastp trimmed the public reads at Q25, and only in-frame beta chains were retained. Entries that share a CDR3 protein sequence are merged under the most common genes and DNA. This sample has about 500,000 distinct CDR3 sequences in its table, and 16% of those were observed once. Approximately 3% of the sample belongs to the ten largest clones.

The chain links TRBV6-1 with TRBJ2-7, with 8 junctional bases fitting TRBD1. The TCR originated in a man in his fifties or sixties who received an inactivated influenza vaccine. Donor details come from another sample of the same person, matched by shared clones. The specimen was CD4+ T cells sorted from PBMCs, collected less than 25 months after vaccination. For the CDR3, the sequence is CASKIDRGPYEQYF. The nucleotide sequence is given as TGTGCCAGCAAGATTGACAGGGGCCCCTACGAGCAGTACTTC.